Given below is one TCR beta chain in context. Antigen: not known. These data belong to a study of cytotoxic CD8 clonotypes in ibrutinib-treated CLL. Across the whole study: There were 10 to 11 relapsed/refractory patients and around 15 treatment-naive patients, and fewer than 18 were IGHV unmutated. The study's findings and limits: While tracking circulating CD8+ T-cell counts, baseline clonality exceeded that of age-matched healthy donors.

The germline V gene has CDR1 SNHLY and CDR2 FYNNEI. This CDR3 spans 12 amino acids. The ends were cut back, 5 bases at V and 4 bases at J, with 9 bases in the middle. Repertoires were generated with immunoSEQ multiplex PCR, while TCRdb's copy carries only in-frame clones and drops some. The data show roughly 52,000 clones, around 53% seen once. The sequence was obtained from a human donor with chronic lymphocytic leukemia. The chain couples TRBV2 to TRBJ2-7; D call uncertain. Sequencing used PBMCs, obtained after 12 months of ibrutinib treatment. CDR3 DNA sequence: TGTGCCAGCAGTCCTAACGGGTACGAGCAGTACTTC. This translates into CASSPNGYEQYF.